The 11 T cell receptor beta chains below come from one sample, sequenced in a study of beta chain features in type 1 diabetes. As every portion of the isolated RNA was reverse transcribed, the sequencing read expressed TCRB transcripts. Libraries were prepared by immunoSEQ multiplex PCR; TCRdb keeps only in-frame clonotypes and omits some of them. Of 200,000 to 250,000 clones in the sample, 9.6% were seen once. Material for sequencing was naive CD4+ T cells from blood. Every receptor here comes from a woman between 18 and 29 years old in good health.

This clone was detected only a few times. V gene TRBV7-2 combines with J gene TRBJ2-7; 12 positions agree with TRBD1. Germline V gives CDR1 SGHTA, CDR2 FQGNSA. Trimming cost V 1 base and J 7 bases; bases outside gene matches: 5. The CDR3 is 15 residues long. In DNA, the CDR3 is TGTGCCAGCAGCTTAGGGGGACAGGGGGCAAGGGAGCAGTACTTC. Its protein is CASSLGGQGAREQYF.

This clone came up many times. The chain employs TRBV21-1 and TRBJ2-1; TRBD2 is the table's D call and was not checked against the DNA. TRBV21-1 is described as a pseudogene. The CDR3 runs 16 residues. The CDR3 sequence is CASSKNTWSSYNEQFF. The DNA for the CDR3 is TGTGCCAGCAGCAAAAACACATGGAGCTCCTACAATGAGCAGTTCTTC.

For the CDR3, the DNA is TGTGCCAGCAGCCAGAGGGGTGGGACAGGGCTCCACGAGCAGTACTTC. Translating gives CASSQRGGTGLHEQYF. The chain has TRBV7-2 and TRBJ2-7; 9 nucleotides line up with TRBD1. Germline-derived CDR1 and CDR2 are SGHTA and FQGNSA. CDR3 length: 16 amino acids. V lost 5 bases and J lost 5; bases outside the gene matches: 13.

In the case of this clone: At the DNA level, this CDR3 is encoded by other sequences in the same sample as well. The chain carries TRBV5-1 and TRBJ1-5; 8 nucleotides match TRBD1. The CDR3 sequence is 14 residues long. The germline CDR1 and CDR2 sequences are SGHRS and YFSETQ. J lost 4 bases, V lost 3 bases, and 3 bases had no gene match. CDR3 sequence reads: CASSSGTGNQPQHF. CDR3 bases: TGCGCCAGCAGCTCCGGGACAGGAAATCAGCCCCAGCATTTT.

The chain recombines TRBV2 with TRBJ2-7, with a tentative D call TRBD1 (6 bases). The CDR3 spans 15 residues. Germline loops: CDR1 SNHLY, CDR2 FYNNEI. V lost 1 base, J lost 3 bases, and 13 bases lay in between. CDR3 protein: CASSEGRTELYEQYF. The CDR3 coding sequence is TGTGCCAGCAGTGAAGGCCGGACAGAGCTCTACGAGCAGTACTTC.

There are many counts of this clone. This chain joins TRBV25-1 and TRBJ2-3; weak D call: TRBD1 (5 bases). CDR3 size: 13 residues. Trimming took off 6 bases at V and 2 bases at J, with 9 bases between the two ends. Germline V gene sequence: CDR1 MGHDK, CDR2 SYGVNS. DNA of the CDR3: TGTGCCAGCAGAGGACACGACACAGATACGCAGTATTTT. Translating gives CASRGHDTDTQYF.

J is TRBJ2-7 and V is TRBV19; 8 bases align to TRBD2. The V and J ends lost 10 bases and 4 bases, in that order; junction bases with no gene match: 3. This CDR3 has 11 residues. CDR1 is LNHDA, CDR2 SQIVND, per germline (reference sequence). In DNA, the CDR3 is TGTGCCACCGGGAGGGAATACGAGCAGTACTTC. This translates into CATGREYEQYF. Full variable domain (rest looked up from reference TRBV19 and TRBJ2-7): DGGITQSPKYLFRKEGQNVTLSCEQNLNHDAMYWYRQDPGQGLRLIYYSQIVNDFQKGDIAEGYSVSREKKESFPLTVTSAQKNPTAFYLCATGREYEQYFGPGTRLTVT.

The chain is built from TRBV4-1 and TRBJ2-3, with D maybe TRBD1 (5 bases). Germline-derived CDR1 and CDR2 are MGHRA and YSYEKL. The CDR3 length is 21 residues. V was clipped by 0 bases and J by 0 bases, with 25 bases between them. In DNA, the CDR3 is TGCGCCAGCAGCCAAGAAGAGACAGAGAGCATCGGATACCTAAGCACAGATACGCAGTATTTT. Residues: CASSQEETESIGYLSTDTQYF.

The chain couples TRBV29-1 to TRBJ1-3, with TRBD1 as a possible D gene (6 bases). This CDR3 is 14 amino acids long. Germline values: CDR1 SQVTM, CDR2 ANQGSEA. Trimming took off 3 bases at V and 3 bases at J, with 12 bases between the two ends. The CDR3 nucleotides are TGCAGCGTTGAGGGGAGGGGGGTTGGAAACACCATATATTTT. This translates into CSVEGRGVGNTIYF.

The chain employs TRBV7-2 and TRBJ2-7; 7 nucleotides agree with TRBD1. Per germline, CDR1 SGHTA and CDR2 FQGNSA. The junction had 7 bases not matched to a gene; V was cut back by 2 bases and J by 6 bases. The CDR3 loop spans 14 amino acids. Here the CDR3 reads CASSLYEGAVEQYF. CDR3 bases: TGTGCCAGCAGCTTATACGAGGGGGCGGTCGAGCAGTACTTC.

The V call is TRBV9, the J call TRBJ2-1; D is unclear. Between the trimmed V and J ends, which lost 4 bases and 1 base, there was a span of 12 bases. This CDR3 has 15 residues. The germline gives CDR1 SGDLS, CDR2 YYNGEE. The CDR3 DNA reads TGTGCCAGCAGCTTGGGCAGGCTTTCCTACAATGAGCAGTTCTTC. The encoded protein is CASSLGRLSYNEQFF.